This TCR beta chain was identified in a study of glioma-infiltrating T cells. This clonotype was picked up a small number of times. TCR alpha and beta CDR3 regions were amplified from RNA using iRepertoire nested multiplex PCR. Using its own MiXCR run on the multiplex PCR reads, TCRdb lists one record per CDR3 protein. There are about 410,000 distinct CDR3 sequences in the sample; 41% occur only once, and about 12% lies in the top ten. Trimming took off 1 base at V and 4 bases at J, with 7 bases between the two ends. The length of the CDR3 is 13 residues. Germline V gene lookup returns CDR1 KGHDR and CDR2 SFDVKD.

Source material: glioma tissue, nonneoplastic brain tissue, or PBMCs (not recorded which). The chain joins TRBV24-1 to TRBJ2-7; D is perhaps TRBD2 (6 bases). This receptor was taken from a human donor with low-grade glioma or glioblastoma, undergoing nonglioma brain surgery, or in good health (not recorded which). The CDR3 DNA reads as TGTGCCACCAGTGATTTAGGAGGGTACGAGCAGTACTTC. Translated, it gives CATSDLGGYEQYF.